A selection of T cell receptor beta chains follows, all from one sample in a study of cytomegalovirus exposure and HLA in healthy donors. Only in-frame clones appear in the TCRdb table, and some are missing; sequencing was by immunoSEQ multiplex PCR. The table shows tens of thousands of clones, with less than 95% occurring only once. Sequenced material: PBMCs. Receptors were obtained from a woman under 30 in good health and CMV-seropositive. Each CDR3 is given with its conserved first and last residue. The D gene is left open where the match is weak. The size of a clone is reported for some rows only, either as once, few or many, or as a class for expanded clones.

TRBJ1-1,.,TRBV7-2,.,CASSFGGGRTEAFF,TGTGCCAGCAGCTTTGGGGGGGGCCGCACTGAAGCTTTCTTT
TRBJ2-4,.,TRBV2,.,CASSNGGGGQNIQYF,TGTGCCAGCAGTAATGGGGGGGGCGGCCAAAACATTCAGTACTTC
TRBJ2-7,.,TRBV7-9,TRBD2,CASSLGAASGNEQYF,TGTGCCAGCAGCTTAGGGGCGGCTAGCGGGAACGAGCAGTACTTC
TRBJ2-2,.,TRBV28,TRBD2,CASSGLAGGSNTGELFF,TGTGCCAGCAGTGGACTAGCGGGGGGCTCCAACACCGGGGAGCTGTTTTTT
TRBJ2-5,.,TRBV28,TRBD2,CASSFGGRLAGGRGTQYF,TGTGCCAGCAGTTTCGGTGGGCGGTTAGCGGGAGGGCGTGGGACCCAGTACTTC
TRBJ1-1,.,TRBV4-3,.,CASSQFPGDTEAFF,TGCGCCAGCAGCCAGTTTCCAGGGGACACTGAAGCTTTCTTT
TRBJ2-7,.,TRBV7-2,TRBD1,CASRFWDRGVYEQYF,TGTGCCAGCAGATTTTGGGACAGGGGGGTCTACGAGCAGTACTTC
TRBJ1-4,.,TRBV5-6,TRBD1,CASRNIRQGEKLFF,TGTGCCAGCAGAAATATCCGACAGGGTGAAAAACTGTTTTTT
TRBJ2-7,.,TRBV27,.,CASSLETNSYEQYF,TGTGCCAGCAGTTTAGAGACAAACTCCTACGAGCAGTACTTC
TRBJ2-7,.,TRBV5-8,.,CASSSRPGLTYEQYF,TGTGCCAGCAGCTCCCGCCCCGGGTTGACCTACGAGCAGTACTTC
TRBJ2-7,.,TRBV6-5,.,CASSPGLTYEQYF,TGTGCCAGCAGCCCCGGACTAACCTACGAGCAGTACTTC
TRBJ2-7,.,TRBV6-6,TRBD1,CASSPYTGGREQYF,TGTGCCAGCAGCCCTTATACAGGGGGCAGGGAGCAGTACTTC
TRBJ2-5,.,TRBV20-1,.,CSARVEETQYF,TGCAGTGCTAGGGTAGAAGAGACCCAGTACTTC
TRBJ2-7,once,TRBV27,.,CASSLSGASPTYEQYF,TGTGCCAGCAGTTTATCGGGGGCATCTCCTACCTACGAGCAGTACTTC
TRBJ2-1,once,TRBV11-3,.,CASSFSRENEQFF,TGTGCCAGCAGCTTTTCACGGGAGAATGAGCAGTTCTTC
TRBJ2-1,.,TRBV5-8,TRBD1,CASSLGDRGYDNEQFF,TGTGCCAGCAGCTTGGGGGACAGAGGTTACGACAATGAGCAGTTCTTC
TRBJ2-5,.,TRBV5-4,.,CASGPWEQETQYF,TGTGCCAGCGGCCCTTGGGAGCAAGAGACCCAGTACTTC
TRBJ2-1,.,TRBV6-1,TRBD2,CAATPSGTYNEQFF,TGTGCTGCAACCCCCAGCGGGACGTACAATGAGCAGTTCTTC
TRBJ1-1,.,TRBV4-1,TRBD1,CASSLRQGGTEAFF,TGCGCCAGCAGCCTTAGACAGGGGGGCACTGAAGCTTTCTTT
TRBJ1-2,.,TRBV5-4,.,CASSLGAGGGYGYTF,TGTGCCAGCAGCTTGGGGGCAGGCGGGGGCTATGGCTACACCTTC
TRBJ1-1,.,TRBV11-2,.,CASSLLSQGSLTEAFF,TGTGCCAGCAGCTTACTTTCTCAGGGGTCCCTCACTGAAGCTTTCTTT
TRBJ1-2,.,TRBV9,.,CASSVLAGAAFGYTF,TGTGCCAGCAGCGTACTCGCGGGGGCAGCGTTTGGCTACACCTTC
TRBJ2-5,.,TRBV10-3,TRBD1,CASGQGYETQYF,TGTGCCAGTGGACAGGGATACGAGACCCAGTACTTC
TRBJ2-3,.,TRBV9,.,CASSPGPTGDTQYF,TGTGCCAGCAGCCCCGGTCCAACCGGGGATACGCAGTATTTT
TRBJ2-2,.,TRBV28,.,CASSLRQGNTGELFF,TGTGCCAGCAGTTTGCGCCAGGGGAACACCGGGGAGCTGTTTTTT
TRBJ2-7,.,TRBV7-9,TRBD2,CASSLGLAGGPYEQYF,TGTGCCAGCAGCCTAGGACTAGCGGGAGGGCCATACGAGCAGTACTTC
TRBJ2-5,.,TRBV5-4,TRBD2,CASNLGGSGGETQYF,TGTGCCAGCAACTTGGGCGGGAGTGGGGGAGAGACCCAGTACTTC
TRBJ1-4,.,TRBV11-2,.,CASSPSGVEKLFF,TGTGCCAGCAGCCCTAGCGGGGTAGAAAAACTGTTTTTT
TRBJ2-2,.,TRBV4-1,.,CASRLIRGQPNTGELFF,TGCGCCAGCAGACTCATCCGTGGACAGCCGAACACCGGGGAGCTGTTTTTT
TRBJ1-1,.,TRBV6-5,.,CASSYGGTEAFF,TGTGCCAGCAGTTATGGAGGCACTGAAGCTTTCTTT
TRBJ2-7,.,TRBV5-1,TRBD1,CASSWTGPYEQYF,TGCGCCAGCAGCTGGACAGGGCCCTACGAGCAGTACTTC
TRBJ2-5,.,TRBV2,.,CASSAYEETQYF,TGTGCCAGCAGTGCATACGAGGAGACCCAGTACTTC
TRBJ2-3,.,TRBV5-5,TRBD1,CASSVDRVSYDTQYF,TGTGCCAGCAGCGTAGACAGGGTCTCCTACGATACGCAGTATTTT
TRBJ1-5,.,TRBV28,.,CASRIPSGQPQHF,TGTGCCAGCCGTATCCCCTCGGGTCAGCCCCAGCATTTT
TRBJ2-3,once,TRBV7-7,TRBD2,CASSPRPGTSVTDTQYF,TGTGCCAGCAGCCCCCGGCCAGGGACTAGCGTCACAGATACGCAGTATTTT
TRBJ1-5,.,TRBV27,.,CASTRGAPQHF,TGTGCCAGCACACGCGGGGCACCCCAGCATTTT
TRBJ2-7,.,TRBV4-3,TRBD2,CASSQDSLWTSGSSGYEQYF,TGCGCCAGCAGCCAGGACAGTCTTTGGACTAGCGGGAGCAGCGGCTACGAGCAGTACTTC
TRBJ2-3,.,TRBV11-2,TRBD1,CASRQGANTQYF,TGTGCCAGCAGGCAGGGGGCTAATACGCAGTATTTT
TRBJ1-1,.,TRBV13,.,CASSLGGGHTEAFF,TGTGCCAGCAGCTTAGGAGGCGGCCACACTGAAGCTTTCTTT
TRBJ1-1,once,TRBV5-4,.,CASHSIINTEAFF,TGTGCCAGCCACAGCATAATTAACACTGAAGCTTTCTTT
TRBJ1-3,.,TRBV6-1,.,CASSEAPRGGNTIYF,TGTGCCAGCAGTGAAGCACCTCGTGGGGGGAACACCATATATTTT
TRBJ2-3,.,TRBV7-2,.,CASSLERTDTQYF,TGTGCCAGCAGCTTAGAGCGGACAGATACGCAGTATTTT